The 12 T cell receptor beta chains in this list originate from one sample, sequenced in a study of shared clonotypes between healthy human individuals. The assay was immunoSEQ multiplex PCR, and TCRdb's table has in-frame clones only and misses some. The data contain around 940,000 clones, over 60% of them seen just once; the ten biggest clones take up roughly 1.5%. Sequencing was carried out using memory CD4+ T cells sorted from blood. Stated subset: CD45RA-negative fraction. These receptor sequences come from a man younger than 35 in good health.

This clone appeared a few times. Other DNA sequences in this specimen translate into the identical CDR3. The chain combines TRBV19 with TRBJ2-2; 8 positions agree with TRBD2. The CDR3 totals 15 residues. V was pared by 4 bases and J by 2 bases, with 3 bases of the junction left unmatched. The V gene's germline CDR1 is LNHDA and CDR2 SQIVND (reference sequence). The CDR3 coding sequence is TGTGCCAGTAGTAGTAGCGGGGCTAACACCGGGGAGCTGTTTTTT. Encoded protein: CASSSSGANTGELFF.

CDR3: CASSQDASGKYNEQFF. CDR3 DNA: TGCGCCAGCAGCCAAGATGCTAGCGGGAAGTACAATGAGCAGTTCTTC. J is TRBJ2-1 and V is TRBV4-3, with 9 bases identical to TRBD2. After removal of 0 bases from V and 4 bases from J, the junction contained 4 bases not matched to a gene. Germline V gene sequence: CDR1 LGHNA, CDR2 YSLEER. CDR3 length: 16 residues.

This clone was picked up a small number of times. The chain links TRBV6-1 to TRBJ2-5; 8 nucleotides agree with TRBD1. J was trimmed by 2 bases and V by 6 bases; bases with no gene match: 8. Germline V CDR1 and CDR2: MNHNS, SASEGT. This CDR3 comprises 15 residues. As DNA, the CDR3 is TGTGCCAGCAGAATGACAGGGGCGGCTCAAGAGACCCAGTACTTC. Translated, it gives CASRMTGAAQETQYF.

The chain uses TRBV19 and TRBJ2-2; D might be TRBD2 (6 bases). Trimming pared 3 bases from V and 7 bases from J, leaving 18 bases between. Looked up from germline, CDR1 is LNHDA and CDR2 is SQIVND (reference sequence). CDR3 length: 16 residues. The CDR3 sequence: CASSIQAGMFGGELFF. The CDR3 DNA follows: TGTGCCAGTAGTATTCAGGCGGGAATGTTTGGCGGGGAGCTGTTTTTT.

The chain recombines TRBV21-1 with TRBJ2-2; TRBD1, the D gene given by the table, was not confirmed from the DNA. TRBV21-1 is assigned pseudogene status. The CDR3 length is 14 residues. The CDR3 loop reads CASTWTGDTGELFF. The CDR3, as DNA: TGTGCCAGCACCTGGACAGGGGACACCGGGGAGCTGTTTTTT.

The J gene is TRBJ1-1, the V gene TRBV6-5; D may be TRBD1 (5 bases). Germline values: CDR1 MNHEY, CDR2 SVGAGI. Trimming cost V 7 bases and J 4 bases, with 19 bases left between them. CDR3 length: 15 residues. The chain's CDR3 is CASKLFGGEGTEAFF. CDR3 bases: TGTGCCAGCAAGCTATTCGGGGGGGAGGGCACTGAAGCTTTCTTT.

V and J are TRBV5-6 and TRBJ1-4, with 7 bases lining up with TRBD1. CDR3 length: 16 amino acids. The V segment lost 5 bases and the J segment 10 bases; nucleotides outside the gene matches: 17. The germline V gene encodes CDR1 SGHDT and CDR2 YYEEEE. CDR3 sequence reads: CASRQRTTGLTGKLFF. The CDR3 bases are TGTGCCAGCAGACAACGTACGACAGGGTTAACTGGAAAACTGTTTTTT.

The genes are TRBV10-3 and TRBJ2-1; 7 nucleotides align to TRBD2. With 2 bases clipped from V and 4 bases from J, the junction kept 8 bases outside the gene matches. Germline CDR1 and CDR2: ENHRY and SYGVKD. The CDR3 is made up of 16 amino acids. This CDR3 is CAISEPLGRDYNEQFF. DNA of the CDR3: TGTGCCATCAGTGAGCCCTTAGGGAGGGATTACAATGAGCAGTTCTTC.

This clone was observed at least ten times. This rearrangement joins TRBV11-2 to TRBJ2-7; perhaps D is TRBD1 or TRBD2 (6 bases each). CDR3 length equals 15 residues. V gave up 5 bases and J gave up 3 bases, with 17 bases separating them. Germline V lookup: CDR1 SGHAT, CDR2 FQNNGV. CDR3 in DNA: TGTGCCAGCAGCCGGCTGGAGGGGGTGGGCTACGAGCAGTACTTC. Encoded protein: CASSRLEGVGYEQYF.

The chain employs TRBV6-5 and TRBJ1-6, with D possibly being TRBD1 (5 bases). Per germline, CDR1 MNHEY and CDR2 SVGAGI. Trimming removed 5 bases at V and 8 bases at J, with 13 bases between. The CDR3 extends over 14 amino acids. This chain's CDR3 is CASSRGFSDSPLHF. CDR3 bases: TGTGCCAGCAGTAGGGGATTTTCTGATTCACCCCTCCACTTT.

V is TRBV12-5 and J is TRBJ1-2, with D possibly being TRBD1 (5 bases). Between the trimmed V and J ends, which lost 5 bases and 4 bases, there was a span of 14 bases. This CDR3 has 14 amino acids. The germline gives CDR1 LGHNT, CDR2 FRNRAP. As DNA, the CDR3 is TGTGCTAGTGGTGAGACAGCTTCACTCTATGGCTACACCTTC. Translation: CASGETASLYGYTF.

The CDR3 reads CASSPGLVYGYEQYF. CDR3 DNA: TGTGCCAGCAGCCCAGGTCTAGTTTATGGCTACGAGCAGTACTTC. The chain joins TRBV7-2 to TRBJ2-7; D unresolved. There are 15 residues in the CDR3. The germline V gene encodes CDR1 SGHTA and CDR2 FQGNSA. Trimming left V 5 bases short and J 3 bases short, with 17 bases between.